These 12 T cell receptor beta chains were sequenced from one sample in a study of blood T cell repertoires in COVID-19. TCRdb's table, derived via immunoSEQ multiplex PCR, lists solely in-frame clones and lacks some. The sample holds around 140,000 clones, more than 60% seen once. Sequenced: peripheral blood. Receptor source: a woman in her sixties or seventies with acute or convalescent COVID-19.

The chain carries TRBV5-5 and TRBJ2-1, with 13 positions matching TRBD2. The CDR3 has 15 amino acids. Unmatched junction bases numbered 7, after V lost 4 bases and J lost 9 bases. Germline CDR1 reads SGHKS; CDR2 reads YYEKEE (reference sequence). CDR3 nucleotide sequence: TGTGCCAGCAGCCGAGGACTAGCGGGAGCAGGTGAGCAGTTCTTC. This sequence encodes CASSRGLAGAGEQFF.

This chain links TRBV28 with TRBJ2-7; 12 bases agree with TRBD2. J was trimmed by 0 bases and V by 6 bases; bases with no gene match: 18. Germline V lookup: CDR1 MDHEN, CDR2 SYDVKM. The length of the CDR3 is 20 residues. CDR3 nucleotide sequence: TGTGCCAGCAGCAGCTTAGGCGTCGGGAGACTAGCGGGAGTCTCCTACGAGCAGTACTTC. It is translated as CASSSLGVGRLAGVSYEQYF.

This clone was counted only a few times. This chain uses TRBV5-6 with TRBJ1-1, with D perhaps matching TRBD1 (5 bases). Trimming shortened V by 7 bases and J by 5 bases, and 15 bases separated the two germline ends. CDR1 SGHDT and CDR2 YYEEEE come from the germline V gene. The CDR3 spans 13 residues. The CDR3 region has the DNA TGTGCCAGCGAGTTAGCAGGGAGGACTGAAGCTTTCTTT. Amino acid sequence: CASELAGRTEAFF. The variable domain in full, with the rest retrieved from reference TRBV5-6 and TRBJ1-1, is DAGVTQSPTHLIKTRGQQVTLRCSPKSGHDTVSWYQQALGQGPQFIFQYYEEEERQRGNFPDRFSGHQFPNYSSELNVNALLLGDSALYLCASELAGRTEAFFGQGTRLTVV.

V is TRBV3-1 (or the pseudogene TRBV3-2) and J is TRBJ2-1, with TRBD2 identical over 10 bases. Per germline, CDR1 LGHDT and CDR2 YNNKEL (reference sequence). The CDR3 covers 18 residues. The trim removed 4 bases at V and 0 bases at J, leaving 9 bases unmatched. The CDR3 loop reads CASSLRTSGSSSYNEQFF. CDR3 coding DNA: TGTGCCAGCAGCCTTCGGACTAGCGGTTCAAGCTCCTACAATGAGCAGTTCTTC.

The rearrangement joins TRBV18 to TRBJ2-5, with TRBD2 matching over 9 bases. Losses at the gene ends were 1 base for V and 5 bases for J; bases not matched to a gene: 8. Germline V gene data show CDR1 as KGHSH and CDR2 as LQKENI. The CDR3 loop spans 16 amino acids. CDR3: CASSPRKTAGGETQYF. The CDR3 DNA sequence: TGTGCCAGCTCACCACGGAAAACAGCGGGAGGTGAGACCCAGTACTTC.

The rearrangement joins TRBV10-3 to TRBJ1-1; D gene unclear. Germline values: CDR1 ENHRY, CDR2 SYGVKD. V was clipped by 7 bases and J by 2 bases, with 11 bases between them. The CDR3 loop spans 13 amino acids. The CDR3 DNA follows: TGTGCCATCACCACCGGGTATAACACTGAAGCTTTCTTT. The encoded protein is CAITTGYNTEAFF.

This clone was seen just once. This chain joins TRBV28 and TRBJ1-1, with D possibly being TRBD1 (5 bases). Germline V gene lookup returns CDR1 MDHEN and CDR2 SYDVKM. The CDR3 runs 15 residues. V dropped 8 bases and J dropped 0 bases, with 16 bases sitting between them. This chain's CDR3 is CASGRTLGMNTEAFF. In nucleotides, the CDR3 is TGTGCCAGCGGTAGGACATTAGGGATGAACACTGAAGCTTTCTTT.

The gene calls are TRBV25-1 and TRBJ2-1, with TRBD2 matching over 12 bases. This CDR3 is built from 16 residues. Trimming removed 2 bases from V and 7 bases from J; junction bases left unmatched: 6. CDR1 and CDR2 (germline): MGHDK, SYGVNS. CDR3 in amino acids: CASSEPLAGGINEQFF. CDR3 nucleotides: TGTGCCAGCAGTGAACCTCTAGCGGGAGGGATTAATGAGCAGTTCTTC.

V usage is TRBV5-1 and J usage is TRBJ1-2; the D gene is possibly TRBD1 (5 bases). The CDR3 totals 13 residues. Germline V gene data show CDR1 as SGHRS and CDR2 as YFSETQ. The V end was cut by 0 bases, the J end by 8 bases, with 11 bases between. CDR3 nucleotide sequence: TGCGCCAGCAGCTTGGAGGGGACTCAGGGCTACACCTTC. This sequence encodes CASSLEGTQGYTF.

The chain uses TRBV28 and TRBJ1-2; tentatively, D is TRBD1 (5 bases). Germline lookup yields CDR1 MDHEN and CDR2 SYDVKM. V was clipped by 7 bases and J by 1 base, with 13 bases between them. The CDR3 covers 14 residues. CDR3 loop: CASMVGGINYGYTF. DNA of the CDR3: TGTGCCAGCATGGTGGGGGGAATTAACTATGGCTACACCTTC.

This CDR3 reads CASSPNDRSYEQYF. In DNA, the CDR3 is TGTGCCAGCTCACCTAATGACAGAAGTTACGAGCAGTACTTC. V is TRBV18 and J is TRBJ2-7, with TRBD1 as a possible D gene (5 bases). V lost 3 bases to trimming and J lost 4 bases, with 13 bases between them. CDR1 is KGHSH, CDR2 LQKENI, per germline. This CDR3 spans 14 amino acids.

The chain joins TRBV3-1 (or the pseudogene TRBV3-2) to TRBJ2-2, with D perhaps TRBD1 (6 bases). CDR3 length: 18 amino acids. Trimming left V 1 base short and J 3 bases short, with 18 bases between. Looked up from germline, CDR1 is LGHDT and CDR2 is YNNKEL (reference sequence). CDR3 DNA: TGTGCCAGCAGCCAAGTTGGGACACTCAGGACCGACACCGGGGAGCTGTTTTTT. Translated: CASSQVGTLRTDTGELFF.